Below are 25 T cell receptor beta chains sequenced from a single sample in a study of CD8 T cells in Susac syndrome. RNA totalling about 0.5 to 1 ug underwent reverse transcription with random hexamers. TCRdb called the immunoSEQ multiplex PCR reads again in MiXCR, with one record for every CDR3 protein. This repertoire shows about 200,000 distinct CDR3 sequences, 95% found once; its top ten account for about 0.1%. The material sequenced was CD4+ T cells from PBMCs. The receptors here all came from a human donor in good health.

This chain uses TRBV29-1 with TRBJ1-1; TRBD1 aligns across 8 bases. V shed 6 bases, J shed 1 base, and the junction held 1 base outside the gene matches. The CDR3 consists of 12 residues. Germline loops: CDR1 SQVTM, CDR2 ANQGSEA. The CDR3 nucleotides read TGCAGCGTAACAGGGGGGAACACTGAAGCTTTCTTT. Amino acids: CSVTGGNTEAFF.

This rearrangement joins TRBV11-2 to TRBJ1-1; D is ambiguous. The CDR3 covers 14 residues. Trimming took 5 bases from V and 2 from J, leaving 12 bases between them. The germline V gene encodes CDR1 SGHAT and CDR2 FQNNGV. The CDR3 protein is CASSQRTDNTEAFF. The CDR3 DNA reads as TGTGCCAGCAGCCAACGGACGGATAACACTGAAGCTTTCTTT.

The rearrangement uses TRBV5-4 and TRBJ2-3; D not resolved. Trimming removed 1 base at V and 0 bases at J, with 12 bases between. CDR1 is SGHNT and CDR2 is YYREEE in the germline V gene (reference sequence). There are 16 residues in the CDR3. This CDR3 is CASSLSPDGSTDTQYF. CDR3 sequence (DNA): TGTGCCAGCAGCTTGTCCCCCGACGGTAGCACAGATACGCAGTATTTT.

The chain joins TRBV7-2 to TRBJ2-1; 7 nucleotides align to TRBD1. Germline loops: CDR1 SGHTA, CDR2 FQGNSA. CDR3 length: 16 residues. With 4 bases clipped from V and 4 bases from J, the junction kept 10 bases outside the gene matches. In nucleotides, the CDR3 is TGTGCCAGCAGCTCAGCCGGGACAGTGATATACAATGAGCAGTTCTTC. Translation gives CASSSAGTVIYNEQFF.

The V and J genes are TRBV4-1 and TRBJ2-5; a weak D match, TRBD1 (6 bases). V was shortened by 4 bases and J by 2 bases, with 14 bases between the two germline ends. CDR1 MGHRA and CDR2 YSYEKL come from the germline V gene. This CDR3 is built from 15 residues. The CDR3 loop reads CASSRTVNPQETQYF. For the CDR3, the DNA is TGCGCCAGCAGCCGGACAGTTAATCCACAAGAGACCCAGTACTTC.

The rearrangement links TRBV20-1 to TRBJ1-1; TRBD1 matches at 7 bases. Germline V gene data show CDR1 as DFQATT and CDR2 as SNEGSKA (reference sequence). This CDR3 comprises 13 residues. The V and J ends lost 6 bases and 5 bases, in that order; junction bases with no gene match: 9. Written as DNA, the CDR3 is TGCAGTGCGCCGCTACAGGGGAGTACTGAAGCTTTCTTT. Translated: CSAPLQGSTEAFF.

This clonotype appeared a single time. The chain couples TRBV29-1 to TRBJ1-4; 7 bases fit TRBD1. The CDR3 consists of 14 residues. CDR1 and CDR2 from the germline V gene are SQVTM and ANQGSEA. V gave up 4 bases and J gave up 5 bases; unmatched junction bases: 7. CDR3 in amino acids: CSVVYGTANEKLFF. The CDR3 DNA reads as TGCAGCGTTGTTTACGGGACAGCGAATGAAAAACTGTTTTTT.

This chain uses TRBV30 with TRBJ2-1; D ambiguous. With 0 bases removed from V and 4 bases from J, the gap between germline ends came to 10 bases. The germline gives CDR1 GTSNPN, CDR2 SVGIG (reference sequence). CDR3 size: 14 residues. In nucleotides, the CDR3 is TGTGCCTGGAGTGTGGTCCTAACTTACAATGAGCAGTTCTTC. It codes for CAWSVVLTYNEQFF.

The rearrangement uses TRBV29-1 and TRBJ1-1, with D hard to call. CDR1 and CDR2 from the germline V gene are SQVTM and ANQGSEA. V lost 1 base, J lost 5 bases, and 8 bases lay in between. The CDR3 has 12 amino acids. The CDR3 region is CSVEGTGTEAFF. The CDR3 DNA is TGCAGCGTTGAAGGGACTGGGACTGAAGCTTTCTTT.

V gene TRBV20-1 combines with J gene TRBJ2-5, with TRBD2 as a possible D gene (6 bases). V was clipped by 2 bases and J by 2 bases, with 9 bases between them. Germline CDR1 DFQATT, CDR2 SNEGSKA (reference sequence). The CDR3 is 13 amino acids. CDR3 sequence: CSARMAGQETQYF. The CDR3 DNA sequence: TGCAGTGCTAGAATGGCGGGACAAGAGACCCAGTACTTC.

This clonotype was detected once. The chain carries TRBV5-1 and TRBJ2-3; a possible D gene is TRBD1 (6 bases). Germline CDR1 reads SGHRS; CDR2 reads YFSETQ. The CDR3 covers 15 residues. Trimming removed 3 bases from V and 4 bases from J, with 15 bases in between. For the CDR3, the DNA is TGCGCCAGCAGCTCGCCACAGGGTGAAGCAGATACGCAGTATTTT. It specifies CASSSPQGEADTQYF.

The J gene is TRBJ1-2, the V gene TRBV20-1; D not resolved. Germline assignment: CDR1 DFQATT and CDR2 SNEGSKA (reference sequence). This CDR3 comprises 12 residues. V shed 3 bases and J shed 8 bases, with 13 bases lying between them. The CDR3 spells CSASNSVRGYTF. CDR3 bases: TGCAGTGCTAGCAACTCCGTCAGGGGCTACACCTTC.

The V and J genes are TRBV3-1 and TRBJ1-1; D perhaps matches TRBD1 (5 bases). V gave up 4 bases and J gave up 3 bases, with 9 bases separating them. CDR3 size: 13 residues. Looked up from germline, CDR1 is LGHDT and CDR2 is YNNKEL (reference sequence). The CDR3 is CASSPKGDTEAFF. DNA of the CDR3: TGTGCCAGCAGCCCAAAAGGGGACACTGAAGCTTTCTTT.

The chain links TRBV9 to TRBJ1-2, with 7 positions matching TRBD1. This CDR3 contains 16 residues. Germline trimming cut 4 bases from V and 6 bases from J; bases unmatched to any gene: 15. Germline CDR1 SGDLS, CDR2 YYNGEE. CDR3 nucleotides: TGTGCCAGCAGCAACCAACCCAGGGGGGCACATCATGGCTACACCTTC. Amino acid sequence: CASSNQPRGAHHGYTF.

The DNA for the CDR3 is TGTGCCAGCAGCCCGAGTAGGCTTAGGGGCTCCTACGAGCAGTACTTC. The encoded protein is CASSPSRLRGSYEQYF. The chain employs TRBV7-9 and TRBJ2-7, with D possibly TRBD1 on 5 matching bases. Trimming removed 5 bases from V and 0 bases from J, with 17 bases in between. The CDR3 covers 16 residues. Germline V lookup: CDR1 SEHNR, CDR2 FQNEAQ (reference sequence).

The genes are TRBV9 and TRBJ2-7, with D perhaps matching TRBD1 (6 bases). The CDR3 has 14 amino acids. CDR1 and CDR2 (germline): SGDLS, YYNGEE. V lost 2 bases and J 7 bases, leaving 16 bases between the germline ends. This chain's CDR3 is CASSVGDTSLEQYF. CDR3 sequence (DNA): TGTGCCAGCAGCGTGGGGGACACTTCACTAGAGCAGTACTTC.

This clonotype was seen only once. V is TRBV3-1 and J is TRBJ1-5; D unclear. V was pared by 3 bases and J by 7 bases, with 7 bases between. The length of the CDR3 is 12 residues. CDR1 and CDR2 (germline): LGHDT, YNNKEL (reference sequence). DNA for the CDR3: TGTGCCAGCAGCCAGGGAACGCAGCCCCAGCATTTT. Translated, it gives CASSQGTQPQHF.

Only one count was recorded for this clonotype. This rearrangement joins TRBV20-1 to TRBJ2-3; D may correspond to TRBD1 or TRBD2 (5 bases each). This CDR3 comprises 12 residues. Germline V gene data show CDR1 as DFQATT and CDR2 as SNEGSKA (reference sequence). V was trimmed by 3 bases and J by 4 bases, leaving 8 bases between them. The CDR3 sequence: CSASGGADTQYF. CDR3 coding DNA: TGCAGTGCTAGTGGGGGTGCAGATACGCAGTATTTT.

The chain has TRBV29-1 and TRBJ2-7; no definite D call. Trimming pared 3 bases from V and 3 bases from J, leaving 9 bases between. Per the germline V gene, CDR1 is SQVTM and CDR2 is ANQGSEA. This CDR3 has 12 amino acids. DNA of the CDR3: TGCAGCGTTGAGGCCAGAGACTACGAGCAGTACTTC. Translating gives CSVEARDYEQYF.

The chain combines TRBV4-3 with TRBJ1-3; D is ambiguous. Between the trimmed V and J ends, which lost 0 bases and 4 bases, there was a span of 4 bases. This CDR3 has 13 amino acids. Germline V gene lookup returns CDR1 LGHNA and CDR2 YSLEER. As DNA, the CDR3 is TGCGCCAGCAGCCAAGATTGGGGAAACACCATATATTTT. Its protein is CASSQDWGNTIYF.

The rearrangement links TRBV2 to TRBJ2-6; possibly TRBD2 for D (6 bases). V was trimmed by 3 bases and J by 3 bases, leaving 9 bases between them. The germline gives CDR1 SNHLY, CDR2 FYNNEI. This CDR3 comprises 15 residues. CDR3 coding DNA: TGTGCCAGCAGTGAGGAGGGAGGTGGGGCCAACGTCCTGACTTTC. It translates to CASSEEGGGANVLTF.

The count of this clonotype is one. The chain is built from TRBV5-6 and TRBJ1-5, with no clear D. Germline CDR1 is SGHDT and CDR2 is YYEEEE. There are 13 residues in the CDR3. V gave up 4 bases and J gave up 4 bases, with 9 bases separating them. The CDR3 reads CASSESSNQPQHF. The CDR3 DNA sequence: TGTGCCAGCAGCGAGAGCTCGAATCAGCCCCAGCATTTT.

V usage is TRBV29-1 and J usage is TRBJ1-5; possibly TRBD1 for D (5 bases). This CDR3 comprises 15 residues. From germline, CDR1 is SQVTM and CDR2 ANQGSEA. V lost 4 bases, J lost 0 bases, and 13 bases lay in between. CDR3 amino acids: CSVAGPGGSNQPQHF. DNA of the CDR3: TGCAGCGTTGCCGGGCCCGGGGGTAGCAATCAGCCCCAGCATTTT. The full variable domain, with the rest looked up from reference TRBV29-1 and TRBJ1-5, is SAVISQKPSRDICQRGTSLTIQCQVDSQVTMMFWYRQQPGQSLTLIATANQGSEATYESGFVIDKFPISRPNLTFSTLTVSNMSPEDSSIYLCSVAGPGGSNQPQHFGDGTRLSIL.

This clonotype was seen once. CDR3 residues: CSARANGELFF. In nucleotides, the CDR3 is TGCAGTGCTAGAGCTAACGGGGAGCTGTTTTTT. The genes are TRBV20-1 and TRBJ2-2, with D unclear. The CDR3 extends over 11 amino acids. The ends were cut back, 1 base at V and 7 bases at J, with 4 bases in the middle. Germline CDR1 and CDR2: DFQATT and SNEGSKA (reference sequence).

The J gene is TRBJ2-5, the V gene TRBV25-1; D call uncertain. CDR1 and CDR2 from the germline V gene are MGHDK and SYGVNS. Trimming removed 5 bases from V and 1 base from J, with 11 bases in between. This CDR3 comprises 14 residues. CDR3 loop: CASSPWASQETQYF. The CDR3 nucleotides are TGTGCCAGCAGTCCCTGGGCATCCCAAGAGACCCAGTACTTC.